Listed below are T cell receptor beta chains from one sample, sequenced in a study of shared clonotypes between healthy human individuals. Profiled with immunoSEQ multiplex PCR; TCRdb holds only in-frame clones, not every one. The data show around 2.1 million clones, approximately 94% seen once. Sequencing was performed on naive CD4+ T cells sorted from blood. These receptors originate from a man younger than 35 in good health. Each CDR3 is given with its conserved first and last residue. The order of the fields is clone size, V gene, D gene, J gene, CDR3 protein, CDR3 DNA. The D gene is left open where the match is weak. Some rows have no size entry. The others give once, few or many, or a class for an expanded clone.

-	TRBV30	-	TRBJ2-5	CAWNSGAGMETQYF	TGTGCCTGGAACTCAGGGGCCGGTATGGAGACCCAGTACTTC
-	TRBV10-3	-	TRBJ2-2	CAIKTGTLPTGELFF	TGTGCCATCAAAACGGGGACCCTCCCCACCGGGGAGCTGTTTTTT
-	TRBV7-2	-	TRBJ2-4	CASSLASGSNIQYF	TGTGCCAGCAGCTTAGCGTCAGGGTCAAACATTCAGTACTTC
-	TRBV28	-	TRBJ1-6	CASSLGWANSPLHF	TGTGCCAGCAGTTTAGGGTGGGCAAATTCACCCCTCCACTTT
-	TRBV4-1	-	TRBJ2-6	CASSQDLQGTGANVLTF	TGCGCCAGCAGCCAAGATTTGCAGGGAACTGGGGCCAACGTCCTGACTTTC
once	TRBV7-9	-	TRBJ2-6	CASRISGPSGANVLTF	TGTGCCAGCAGGATATCAGGGCCCTCTGGGGCCAACGTCCTGACTTTC
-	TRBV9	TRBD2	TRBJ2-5	CASSVGGREGETQYF	TGTGCCAGCAGCGTAGGAGGGCGGGAGGGAGAGACCCAGTACTTC
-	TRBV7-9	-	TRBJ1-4	CASSPGGGVHEKLFF	TGTGCCAGCAGCCCGGGCGGCGGGGTGCACGAAAAACTGTTTTTT
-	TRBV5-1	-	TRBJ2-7	CASSAGSYEQYF	TGCGCCAGCAGTGCGGGTTCCTACGAGCAGTACTTC
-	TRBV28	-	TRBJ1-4	CASHADATNEKLFF	TGTGCCAGTCACGCAGATGCAACTAATGAAAAACTGTTTTTT
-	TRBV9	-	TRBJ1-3	CASSVDLSSGNTIYF	TGTGCCAGCAGCGTAGATCTCAGCTCTGGAAACACCATATATTTT
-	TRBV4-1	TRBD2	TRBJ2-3	CASSQRLAAARDTQYF	TGCGCCAGCAGCCAACGACTAGCAGCCGCTAGGGATACGCAGTATTTT
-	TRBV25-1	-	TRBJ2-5	CASSDLGMETQYF	TGTGCCAGCAGTGACCTCGGTATGGAGACCCAGTACTTC
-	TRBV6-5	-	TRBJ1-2	CASSYSGTSNYGYTF	TGTGCCAGCAGTTACTCCGGGACGTCTAACTATGGCTACACCTTC
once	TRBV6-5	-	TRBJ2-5	CASSYGTETQYF	TGTGCCAGCAGTTACGGAACAGAGACCCAGTACTTC
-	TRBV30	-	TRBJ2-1	CAWGTVGSFYNEQFF	TGTGCCTGGGGCACAGTGGGTAGCTTCTACAATGAGCAGTTCTTC
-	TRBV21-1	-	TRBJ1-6	CARAPLHF	TGTGCCAGGGCACCCCTCCACTTT
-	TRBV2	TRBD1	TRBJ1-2	CASSRDSFYGYTF	TGTGCCAGCAGCAGGGACAGTTTCTATGGCTACACCTTC
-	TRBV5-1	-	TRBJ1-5	CASSSAGLDNQPQHF	TGCGCCAGCAGCTCAGCGGGCCTAGATAATCAGCCCCAGCATTTT
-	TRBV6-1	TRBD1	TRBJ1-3	CASRDRATGNTIYF	TGTGCCAGCCGGGACAGGGCTACTGGAAACACCATATATTTT
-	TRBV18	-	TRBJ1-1	CATRLGQNTEAFF	TGTGCCACAAGATTAGGGCAGAACACTGAAGCTTTCTTT
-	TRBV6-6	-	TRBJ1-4	CASSSNEKLFF	TGTGCCAGCAGCTCCAATGAAAAACTGTTTTTT
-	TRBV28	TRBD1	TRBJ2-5	CASSLWSGGRETQYF	TGTGCCAGCAGTTTATGGTCAGGGGGCCGGGAGACCCAGTACTTC
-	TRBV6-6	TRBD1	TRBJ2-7	CASRATTGPYEQYF	TGTGCCAGCAGAGCGACGACAGGGCCCTACGAGCAGTACTTC
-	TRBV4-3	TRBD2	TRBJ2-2	CASSQDIAGVTGELFF	TGCGCCAGCAGCCAAGATATAGCGGGAGTCACCGGGGAGCTGTTTTTT
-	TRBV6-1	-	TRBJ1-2	CASSVKDSPYGYTF	TGTGCCAGCAGTGTTAAGGACAGCCCCTATGGCTACACCTTC
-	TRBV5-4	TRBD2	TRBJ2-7	CASSLAGSGPTYEQYF	TGTGCCAGCAGCTTGGCTGGTAGCGGGCCTACCTACGAGCAGTACTTC
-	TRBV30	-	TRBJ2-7	CAWSPRDHEQYF	TGTGCCTGGAGTCCAAGGGACCACGAGCAGTACTTC
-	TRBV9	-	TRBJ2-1	CASSVDGSLYNEQFF	TGTGCCAGCAGCGTAGACGGGAGTCTCTACAATGAGCAGTTCTTC
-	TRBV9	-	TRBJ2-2	CASSAARRGTGELFF	TGTGCCAGCAGCGCGGCGAGAAGGGGCACCGGGGAGCTGTTTTTT
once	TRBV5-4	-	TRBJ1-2	CASSLNTANYGYTF	TGTGCCAGCAGCTTGAACACCGCTAACTATGGCTACACCTTC
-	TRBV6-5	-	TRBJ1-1	CASTQPGNTEAFF	TGTGCCAGCACCCAACCCGGGAACACTGAAGCTTTCTTT
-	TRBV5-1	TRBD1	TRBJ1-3	CASSYTPGTGGISSGNTIYF	TGCGCCAGCAGCTACACTCCCGGGACAGGGGGAATCAGCTCTGGAAACACCATATATTTT
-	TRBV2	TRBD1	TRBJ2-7	CASSLQGALSYF	TGTGCCAGCAGTCTACAGGGGGCATTATCGTACTTC
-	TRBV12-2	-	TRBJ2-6	CASRSVTASVPSGANVLTF	TGTGCAAGTCGCTCGGTCACAGCCAGCGTCCCCTCTGGGGCCAACGTCCTGACTTTC
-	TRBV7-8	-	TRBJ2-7	CASSLGGLGLYEQYF	TGTGCCAGCAGCCTAGGGGGGTTGGGGCTTTACGAGCAGTACTTC
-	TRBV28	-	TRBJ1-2	CASSPRERGYTF	TGTGCCAGCAGTCCCAGGGAAAGGGGCTACACCTTC
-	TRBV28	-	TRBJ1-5	CASSRYQPQHF	TGTGCCAGCAGTCGTTATCAGCCCCAGCATTTT
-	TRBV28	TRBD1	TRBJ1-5	CASSFMGQGINQPQHF	TGTGCCAGCAGTTTTATGGGACAGGGAATAAATCAGCCCCAGCATTTT
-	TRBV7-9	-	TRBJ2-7	CASSRSPESHEQYF	TGTGCCAGCAGCCGGTCTCCGGAGTCCCACGAGCAGTACTTC
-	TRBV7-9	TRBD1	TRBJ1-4	CASSPYRGRGEKLFF	TGTGCCAGCAGCCCCTACAGGGGGCGCGGTGAAAAACTGTTTTTT
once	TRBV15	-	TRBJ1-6	CATSRDYPGGSSGNSPLHF	TGTGCCACCAGCAGAGATTATCCAGGCGGCAGTTCCGGTAATTCACCCCTCCACTTT
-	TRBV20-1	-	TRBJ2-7	CSANLYEQYF	TGCAGTGCTAACCTCTACGAGCAGTACTTC
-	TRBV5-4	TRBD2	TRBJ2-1	CASRPSSGFNEQFF	TGTGCCAGCAGGCCCTCTAGCGGTTTCAATGAGCAGTTCTTC
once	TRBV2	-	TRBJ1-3	CASSPEGGFGNTIYF	TGTGCCAGCAGTCCCGAGGGGGGGTTTGGAAACACCATATATTTT
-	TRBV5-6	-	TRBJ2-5	CASSSLGFKEETQYF	TGTGCCAGCAGCAGCCTGGGCTTTAAGGAAGAGACCCAGTACTTC
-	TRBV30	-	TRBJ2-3	CAWKPPGDTQYF	TGTGCCTGGAAACCCCCGGGGGATACGCAGTATTTT
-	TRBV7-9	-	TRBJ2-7	CASSGGPISYEQYF	TGTGCCAGCAGCGGCGGACCGATCTCCTACGAGCAGTACTTC
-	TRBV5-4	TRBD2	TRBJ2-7	CASSLPSGSDYEQYF	TGTGCCAGCAGCTTGCCTAGCGGGAGTGACTACGAGCAGTACTTC
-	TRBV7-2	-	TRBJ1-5	CASSLIGSNQPQHF	TGTGCCAGCAGCTTAATCGGGAGCAATCAGCCCCAGCATTTT
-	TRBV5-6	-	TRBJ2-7	CASSLEYEQYF	TGTGCCAGCAGCCTAGAATACGAGCAGTACTTC
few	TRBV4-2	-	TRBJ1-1	CASSPPETANTEAFF	TGTGCCAGCAGCCCCCCCGAGACGGCCAACACTGAAGCTTTCTTT
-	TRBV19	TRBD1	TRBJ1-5	CASHLGQSNQPQHF	TGTGCCAGTCACCTGGGACAGAGCAATCAGCCCCAGCATTTT
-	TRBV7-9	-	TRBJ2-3	CASSLRDADTQYF	TGTGCCAGCAGCTTGAGGGACGCAGATACGCAGTATTTT
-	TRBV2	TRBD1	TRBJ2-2	CASSEDRQGPGELFF	TGTGCCAGCAGTGAGGACAGGCAGGGACCCGGGGAGCTGTTTTTT
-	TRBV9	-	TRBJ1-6	CASSVGGVRESPLHF	TGTGCCAGCAGCGTAGGTGGGGTGAGAGAATCACCCCTCCACTTT
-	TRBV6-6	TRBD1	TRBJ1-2	CASSYDRGDGYTF	TGTGCCAGCAGTTACGACAGGGGAGACGGCTACACCTTC
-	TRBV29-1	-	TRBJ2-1	CSTTSYNEQFF	TGCAGCACAACCTCCTACAATGAGCAGTTCTTC
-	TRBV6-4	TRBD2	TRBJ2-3	CASSDVAGGFTDTQYF	TGTGCCAGCAGTGACGTGGCGGGGGGATTCACAGATACGCAGTATTTT